Presented here are 11 T cell receptor beta chains from one specimen sequenced in a study of early T cells in non-severe SARS-CoV-2 infection. TCRdb reprocessed the 5' RACE reads with MiXCR, giving one entry per CDR3 protein. Among fewer than 30,000 distinct CDR3 sequences listed, roughly a tenth were seen once. Source material: whole blood. All receptors derive from an adult who was a healthcare worker with PCR-confirmed SARS-CoV-2 infection or an uninfected control (not recorded which).

This clonotype has just a few counts. The CDR3 reads CSARASTSYEQYF. The CDR3 region has the DNA TGCAGCGCCAGGGCGTCCACTTCCTACGAGCAGTACTTC. V gene TRBV29-1 combines with J gene TRBJ2-7, with D possibly TRBD1 on 5 matching bases. The CDR3 covers 13 residues. The V end was cut by 7 bases, the J end by 1 base, with 14 bases between. Looked up from germline, CDR1 is SQVTM and CDR2 is ANQGSEA.

The J gene is TRBJ2-1, the V gene TRBV13; 9 bases match TRBD2. CDR1 is PRHDT and CDR2 is FYEKMQ in the germline V gene (reference sequence). The V gene end was trimmed by 1 base and the J gene end by 2 bases; junction bases not matched to a gene: 3. The CDR3 totals 16 residues. The CDR3 DNA is TGTGCCAGCAGCTTAGTGAGCGGGGGGCCCTACAATGAGCAGTTCTTC. Translation: CASSLVSGGPYNEQFF.

In this sample, this clonotype turned up many times. This chain joins TRBV4-3 and TRBJ1-5; D uncertain. Trimming left V 2 bases short and J 0 bases short, with 5 bases between. Germline CDR1 LGHNA, CDR2 YSLEER. The CDR3 runs to 14 residues. The CDR3 region has the DNA TGCGCCAGCAGCCAACTAAATAGCAATCAGCCCCAGCATTTT. This sequence encodes CASSQLNSNQPQHF.

There are many counts of this clonotype. The J gene is TRBJ1-4, the V gene TRBV10-2; 7 bases are shared with TRBD1. V was clipped by 7 bases and J by 7 bases; unmatched bases: 15. This CDR3 region has 16 residues. The V gene's germline CDR1 is WSHSY and CDR2 SAAADI. The CDR3, as DNA: TGCGCCAGCACGCCCCACCAGACAGGGAGGGGTGAAAAACTGTTTTTT. It yields the protein CASTPHQTGRGEKLFF.

The V call is TRBV11-3, the J call TRBJ2-1, with 8 bases aligning to TRBD2. CDR1 and CDR2 from the germline V gene are SGHNT and YENEEA. This CDR3 region has 14 residues. Losses at the gene ends were 5 bases for V and 6 bases for J; bases not matched to a gene: 6. This CDR3 reads CASSGISGVNEQFF. CDR3 sequence (DNA): TGTGCCAGCAGCGGGATTAGCGGGGTCAATGAGCAGTTCTTC.

This clonotype has more than one count but fewer than ten. The chain has TRBV14 and TRBJ1-1, with D unclear. CDR1 and CDR2 (germline): SGHDN, FVKESK. V shed 0 bases and J shed 8 bases, with 10 bases lying between them. This CDR3 spans 13 amino acids. CDR3 protein: CASSQDFPREAFF. In nucleotides, the CDR3 is TGTGCCAGCAGCCAAGATTTCCCGAGGGAAGCTTTCTTT.

The CDR3 bases are TGTGCCAGCAGCCTTATGGGACTCACAGATACGCAGTATTTT. Protein product: CASSLMGLTDTQYF. This chain joins TRBV7-3 and TRBJ2-3, with a possible D match to TRBD2 (6 bases). Trimming left V 5 bases short and J 2 bases short, with 11 bases between. Germline CDR1 reads SGHTA; CDR2 reads FQGTGA. The CDR3 length is 14 residues.

This chain connects TRBV24-1 to TRBJ2-7; D uncertain. Trimming shortened V by 6 bases and J by 3 bases, and 8 bases separated the two germline ends. The germline CDR1 and CDR2 sequences are KGHDR and SFDVKD. There are 12 residues in the CDR3. The DNA of the CDR3 is TGTGCCACCAGTCGCCAGAACTACGAGCAGTACTTC. It encodes CATSRQNYEQYF.

This clonotype was found many times. The chain recombines TRBV20-1 with TRBJ2-7; TRBD1 might be the D (6 bases). From germline, CDR1 is DFQATT and CDR2 SNEGSKA (reference sequence). The CDR3 totals 14 residues. Trimming cost V 3 bases and J 5 bases, with 17 bases left between them. CDR3 coding DNA: TGCAGTGCTAGGGGGGCCCTTGGCGTCCACGAGCAGTACTTC. Translating it yields CSARGALGVHEQYF.

A word on this clonotype: A much larger clone sits a single nucleotide away, making a read error possible. The chain employs TRBV7-2 and TRBJ2-5; TRBD1 might be the D (5 bases). Germline assignment: CDR1 SGHTA and CDR2 FQGNSA. The CDR3 covers 14 residues. The CDR3 DNA reads TGTGCCAGCAGCTTAGGCCCCGGACAAGAGACCGAGTACTTC. It is translated as CASSLGPGQETEYF.

This clonotype was observed many times. The genes are TRBV12-2 and TRBJ2-7; the table calls TRBD2, which could not be checked here. TRBV12-2 is listed as a pseudogene. The CDR3 extends over 15 amino acids. CDR3 residues: CASRQELRDSYEQYF. Here the CDR3 DNA reads TGTGCAAGTCGCCAAGAACTGAGGGATTCCTACGAGCAGTACTTC.